The rows below give T cell receptor beta chains drawn from one sample of a study of blood T cell repertoires in COVID-19. The method was immunoSEQ multiplex PCR; TCRdb's version includes in-frame clones alone and lacks a portion of them. Of some 200,000 clones in the sample, over 75% are singletons; the top ten hold roughly 5.7%. Material for sequencing was peripheral blood. Receptors originate from a man older than 75 with acute or convalescent COVID-19. Each CDR3 is given with its conserved first and last residue. The D gene is left open where the match is weak.

>TRBV15|.|TRBJ2-1
CATSGGTYNEQFF
>TRBV29-1|.|TRBJ2-2
CSVEAWQAQNTGELFF
>TRBV7-2|TRBD2|TRBJ2-5
CASSLAWASGSQETQYF
>TRBV18|TRBD2|TRBJ2-1
CASSPLTGGQGGQQFF
>TRBV29-1|.|TRBJ1-1
CSDPPGTANTEAFF
>TRBV11-2|TRBD1|TRBJ2-1
CASSPNGQAASNEQFF
>TRBV30|TRBD1|TRBJ2-7
CAWTPGTGGNYEQYF
>TRBV7-3|TRBD2|TRBJ2-2
CASSKIGSSLAGASEELFF
>TRBV29-1|.|TRBJ2-1
CSVRPYSSYNEQFF
>TRBV28|TRBD2|TRBJ2-5
CASSYSLAGLGETQYF
>TRBV2|.|TRBJ2-1
CASSVGGNEQFF
>TRBV3-1/TRBV3-2|TRBD2|TRBJ2-5
CASSQDRSGRGTQYF
>TRBV20-1|.|TRBJ2-5
CSARLLGTQYF
>TRBV18|TRBD1|TRBJ2-6
CASSGQEASGANVLTF
>TRBV5-1|TRBD1|TRBJ1-2
CASSFNLPGGRRVGYTF
>TRBV18|TRBD1|TRBJ1-5
CASSPPTGAEPNQPQHF
>TRBV9|TRBD2|TRBJ2-2
CASSVAGGSISGELFF
>TRBV2|TRBD2|TRBJ2-4
CASKSGTGNIQYF
>TRBV7-2|.|TRBJ2-1
CASSLVTVLSYNEQFF
>TRBV5-1|TRBD2|TRBJ2-3
CASSYVAGSDTQYF
>TRBV18|.|TRBJ1-2
CASSRGGGYGYTF